This T cell receptor (beta chain) emerged from a study of Ad26.COV2.S vaccination and SARS-CoV-2 variants. For the study at large: Among those in the COV1001 Ad26.COV2.S trial arm was the donor. Intramuscular Ad26.COV2.S at 5x10^10 or 1x10^11 viral particles.

Comment on this clone: The target antigen is unknown.

Described treatment: around 19 received Ad26.COV2.S at low or high dose, single or two shots; roughly 5 received placebo; per-sample allocation not given. It was on day 63 after the first vaccine or placebo injection that samples were taken. The donor was a Boston adult aged 18-55 years. Repertoires were generated with immunoSEQ multiplex PCR, while TCRdb's copy carries only in-frame clones and drops some. Here the sample spans roughly 400,000 clones, about 90% being singletons. Study-wide results and limits: Post-vaccination breadth of spike-specific CD8+ and CD4+ T cell responses was reportedly substantial.

Germline loops: CDR1 SGHRS, CDR2 YFSETQ. The CDR3 consists of 14 residues. With 3 bases clipped from V and 7 bases from J, the junction kept 6 bases outside the gene matches. The receptor comes from a person aged 18 to 65 who received the Ad26.COV2.S COVID-19 vaccine or a placebo. V and J are TRBV5-1 and TRBJ2-2; TRBD1 agrees at 7 bases. The sample here was peripheral blood, taken in a trial of Ad26.COV2.S vaccine versus placebo. The CDR3 loop reads CASSSQGRVGELFF. The CDR3 coding sequence is TGCGCCAGCAGCTCACAGGGGCGGGTCGGGGAGCTGTTTTTT.